What follows are 20 T cell receptor beta chains derived from one specimen sequenced in a study of cytomegalovirus exposure and HLA in healthy donors. PCR primers comprised 60 Vbeta and 13 Jbeta primers. Here immunoSEQ multiplex PCR was the method, and the copy in TCRdb shows in-frame clones only, minus some. Of about 160,000 clones detected, less than 90% appear once; the ten largest clones hold more than 0.85%. Sequencing used PBMCs. The source is a man aged 30 to 39 in good health and CMV-seronegative.

This clone came up a few times. This chain connects TRBV6-1 to TRBJ2-1; 7 bases align to TRBD2. V shed 7 bases and J 2 bases; nucleotides not matched to a gene: 5. Germline V CDR1 and CDR2: MNHNS, SASEGT. This CDR3 contains 14 residues. In nucleotides, the CDR3 is TGTGCCAGCAACCCGGGACTAACCTACAATGAGCAGTTCTTC. Translated, it gives CASNPGLTYNEQFF.

The rearrangement uses TRBV4-2 and TRBJ2-3; a weak D match, TRBD2 (6 bases). Trimming pared 0 bases from V and 4 bases from J, leaving 17 bases between. This CDR3 comprises 17 residues. The germline CDR1 and CDR2 sequences are LGHNA and YNFKEQ. Here the CDR3 DNA reads TGTGCCAGCAGCCAAGAGAACGGGCTAGCGATTTCAGATACGCAGTATTTT. It codes for CASSQENGLAISDTQYF.

The chain couples TRBV6-5 to TRBJ1-4; a weak D match, TRBD1 (5 bases). Germline loops: CDR1 MNHEY, CDR2 SVGAGI. The CDR3 is 16 residues long. V lost 4 bases and J 3 bases, leaving 15 bases between the germline ends. Written as DNA, the CDR3 is TGTGCCAGCAGTTTCCGGCAGGGATTCTCTAATGAAAAACTGTTTTTT. Its protein product is CASSFRQGFSNEKLFF.

The count of this clone is one. The chain employs TRBV9 and TRBJ2-3; 10 nucleotides match TRBD2. Germline CDR1 reads SGDLS; CDR2 reads YYNGEE. The CDR3 length is 16 residues. V gave up 6 bases and J gave up 3 bases; unmatched junction bases: 10. The CDR3 loop is CASTRTSGFTTDTQYF. In DNA form, the CDR3 reads TGTGCCAGCACCCGGACTAGCGGATTCACGACAGATACGCAGTATTTT.

This clone was observed once. This chain connects TRBV27 to TRBJ2-3, with D tentatively TRBD2 (5 bases). Germline lookup yields CDR1 MNHEY and CDR2 SMNVEV (reference sequence). V lost 3 bases and J 6 bases, leaving 16 bases between the germline ends. The CDR3 has 15 residues. The CDR3 sequence is CASSLRQGGRDTQYF. In DNA form, the CDR3 reads TGTGCCAGCAGTTTGAGGCAAGGAGGACGGGATACGCAGTATTTT.

The chain employs TRBV2 and TRBJ2-3; perhaps TRBD2 as D (6 bases). CDR1 and CDR2 from the germline V gene are SNHLY and FYNNEI. V was clipped by 6 bases and J by 1 base, with 11 bases between them. The CDR3 is 14 residues long. The CDR3 DNA follows: TGTGCCAGCAGGAGGGACTCCGGCACAGATACGCAGTATTTT. Amino acid sequence: CASRRDSGTDTQYF.

V usage is TRBV5-5 and J usage is TRBJ2-7; possibly TRBD1 for D (6 bases). Germline V CDR1 and CDR2: SGHKS, YYEKEE (reference sequence). Trimming removed 2 bases at V and 2 bases at J, with 11 bases between. The CDR3 consists of 14 residues. This CDR3 is CASSFQQGPYEQYF. The DNA of the CDR3 is TGTGCCAGCAGCTTTCAACAGGGCCCCTACGAGCAGTACTTC.

In regard to this clone: One end of the junction varies from germline; a read error may be responsible. The chain links TRBV7-9 to TRBJ2-7, with TRBD1 matching over 8 bases. The CDR3 contains 17 residues. Per the germline V gene, CDR1 is SEHNR and CDR2 is FQNEAQ (reference sequence). CDR3 in amino acids: CSSSPPEPGQAAYEQYF. In nucleotides, the CDR3 is TGTTCCAGCAGCCCGCCCGAACCGGGACAGGCGGCCTACGAGCAGTACTTC.

This clone was observed a single time. The CDR3 DNA follows: TGTGCCAGCACTTTTCACTCTTATGGCTACACCTTC. Amino acid sequence: CASTFHSYGYTF. The genes are TRBV2 and TRBJ1-2; D gene uncertain. Germline V lookup: CDR1 SNHLY, CDR2 FYNNEI. The CDR3 is 12 amino acids. Trimming cost V 7 bases and J 5 bases, with 11 bases left between them. Full variable domain (rest looked up from reference TRBV2 and TRBJ1-2): EPEVTQTPSHQVTQMGQEVILRCVPISNHLYFYWYRQILGQKVEFLVSFYNNEISEKSEIFDDQFSVERPDGSNFTLKIRSTKLEDSAMYFCASTFHSYGYTFGSGTRLTVV.

The J gene is TRBJ2-1, the V gene TRBV27, with no clear D. Germline CDR1 reads MNHEY; CDR2 reads SMNVEV (reference sequence). This CDR3 contains 13 residues. V dropped 8 bases and J dropped 8 bases, with 16 bases sitting between them. CDR3 DNA: TGTGCCAGCCGACGATATGTTGAGGATGAGCAGTTCTTC. This sequence encodes CASRRYVEDEQFF.

The CDR3 reads CASSFPDRDQETQYF. CDR3 coding DNA: TGTGCCAGCAGCTTCCCGGACAGGGATCAAGAGACCCAGTACTTC. The J gene is TRBJ2-5, the V gene TRBV5-4, with 8 bases that match TRBD1. CDR3 length equals 15 residues. Trimming took 2 bases from V and 2 from J; bases not matched to a gene: 5. CDR1 and CDR2 (germline): SGHNT, YYREEE (reference sequence). The full variable domain, completed using reference TRBV5-4 and TRBJ2-5, is ETGVTQSPTHLIKTRGQQVTLRCSSQSGHNTVSWYQQALGQGPQFIFQYYREEENGRGNFPPRFSGLQFPNYSSELNVNALELDDSALYLCASSFPDRDQETQYFGPGTRLLVL.

The chain carries TRBV28 and TRBJ1-1; 9 bases are shared with TRBD1. The CDR3 runs to 15 residues. CDR1 MDHEN and CDR2 SYDVKM come from the germline V gene. The V and J ends lost 4 bases and 4 bases, in that order; junction bases with no gene match: 7. CDR3 sequence (DNA): TGTGCCAGCAGTTGGTACCGGGACAGGGCCACTGAAGCTTTCTTT. Protein: CASSWYRDRATEAFF.

The rearrangement joins TRBV6-6 to TRBJ2-1; TRBD1 might be the D (6 bases). The V gene lost 5 bases and the J gene lost 7 bases, with 9 bases spanning the gap. The CDR3 totals 12 residues. Per germline, CDR1 MNHNY and CDR2 SVGAGI (reference sequence). The CDR3 DNA reads TGTGCCAGCAGTAACAGGGTTAATGAGCAGTTCTTC. It is translated as CASSNRVNEQFF.

This clone was seen only once. The chain recombines TRBV27 with TRBJ2-7, with TRBD2 as a possible D gene (5 bases). This CDR3 has 13 residues. Germline lookup yields CDR1 MNHEY and CDR2 SMNVEV (reference sequence). The ends were cut back, 6 bases at V and 1 base at J, with 10 bases in the middle. For the CDR3, the DNA is TGTGCCAGCAGACTAACTAGATCCTACGAGCAGTACTTC. Protein product: CASRLTRSYEQYF.

The chain carries TRBV19 and TRBJ2-2; 11 bases are a match to TRBD1. The V gene's germline CDR1 is LNHDA and CDR2 SQIVND (reference sequence). V lost 5 bases, J lost 3 bases, and 5 bases stayed unmatched. This CDR3 contains 16 residues. Here the CDR3 reads CASSPWTGGYTGELFF. The CDR3 nucleotides read TGTGCCAGTAGTCCGTGGACAGGGGGCTACACCGGGGAGCTGTTTTTT.

The CDR3 DNA sequence: TGTGCCAGCAGCTTGGGAACAGGGGGCTACGAGCAGTACTTC. This encodes CASSLGTGGYEQYF. J is TRBJ2-7 and V is TRBV5-6; 8 bases agree with TRBD1. V shed 0 bases, J shed 3 bases, and the junction held 2 bases outside the gene matches. Per the germline V gene, CDR1 is SGHDT and CDR2 is YYEEEE. The CDR3 contains 14 residues.

The chain has TRBV19 and TRBJ2-1; possible D gene TRBD1, 7 bases. The CDR3 loop spans 15 amino acids. Trimming shortened V by 7 bases and J by 6 bases, and 19 bases separated the two germline ends. Germline lookup yields CDR1 LNHDA and CDR2 SQIVND (reference sequence). The CDR3 nucleotides are TGTGCCAGTACCCCGCGGGACAGAACGACCAATGAGCAGTTCTTC. It translates to CASTPRDRTTNEQFF.

This chain uses TRBV5-4 with TRBJ2-3; 12 bases match TRBD1. Germline CDR1 and CDR2: SGHNT and YYREEE (reference sequence). This CDR3 has 16 amino acids. The ends lost 3 bases at V and 6 bases at J; junction bases unmatched: 8. The CDR3 DNA reads TGTGCCAGCAGCTCGGGGGACAGGGGGCGCGACGATACGCAGTATTTT. This sequence encodes CASSSGDRGRDDTQYF.

The chain employs TRBV18 and TRBJ1-5; D possibly corresponds to TRBD1 (5 bases). This CDR3 has 15 amino acids. Per the germline V gene, CDR1 is KGHSH and CDR2 is LQKENI. Between the trimmed V and J ends, which lost 3 bases and 3 bases, there was a span of 12 bases. In DNA form, the CDR3 reads TGTGCCAGCTCACCCTGGACAACCGCCAATCAGCCCCAGCATTTT. This sequence encodes CASSPWTTANQPQHF.

This clone was detected only once. The rearrangement links TRBV27 to TRBJ1-2; possibly TRBD1 for D (5 bases). The V end lost 2 bases, the J end lost 5 bases, and 12 bases lay between the germline ends. CDR3 length equals 14 residues. The V gene's germline CDR1 is MNHEY and CDR2 SMNVEV (reference sequence). Written as DNA, the CDR3 is TGTGCCAGCAGTTTAATCCAGGGTGGATATGGCTACACCTTC. It encodes CASSLIQGGYGYTF.